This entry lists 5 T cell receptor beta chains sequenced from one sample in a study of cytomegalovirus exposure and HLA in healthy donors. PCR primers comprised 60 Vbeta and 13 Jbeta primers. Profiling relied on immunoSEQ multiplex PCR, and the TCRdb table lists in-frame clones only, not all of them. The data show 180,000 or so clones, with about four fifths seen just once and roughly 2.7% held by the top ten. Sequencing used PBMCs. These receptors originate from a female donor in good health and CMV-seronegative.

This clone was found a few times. The CDR3 is CAIKGGVEQYF. The CDR3 nucleotides read TGTGCCATAAAGGGGGGGGTCGAGCAGTACTTC. The chain recombines TRBV9 with TRBJ2-7; D perhaps matches TRBD2 (7 bases). The CDR3 covers 11 residues. The germline V gene has CDR1 SGDLS and CDR2 YYNGEE. Deletions cut 9 bases from V and 6 bases from J, with 13 bases between.

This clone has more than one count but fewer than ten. In DNA, the CDR3 is TGCAGCGTTGACCATGGGAGCGGGAGCTACGAGCAGTACTTC. This sequence encodes CSVDHGSGSYEQYF. This chain joins TRBV29-1 and TRBJ2-7; TRBD2 matches 8 bases. The CDR3 runs 14 residues. The V gene end was trimmed by 3 bases and the J gene end by 3 bases; junction bases not matched to a gene: 7. The germline V gene has CDR1 SQVTM and CDR2 ANQGSEA.

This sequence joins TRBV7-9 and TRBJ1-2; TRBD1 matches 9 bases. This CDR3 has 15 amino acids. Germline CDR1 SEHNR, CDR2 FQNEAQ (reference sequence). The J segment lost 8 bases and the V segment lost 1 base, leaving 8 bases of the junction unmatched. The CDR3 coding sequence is TGTGCCAGCAGCTTAGAGAGGGGACAGGGTCGAGGCTACACCTTC. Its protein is CASSLERGQGRGYTF.

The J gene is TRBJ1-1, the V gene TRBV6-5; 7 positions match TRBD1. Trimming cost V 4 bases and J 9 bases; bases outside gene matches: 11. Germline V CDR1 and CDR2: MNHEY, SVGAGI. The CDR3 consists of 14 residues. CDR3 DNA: TGTGCCAGCAGTTGGGCAGGGACAGCCTGGAAAGCTTTCTTT. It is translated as CASSWAGTAWKAFF.

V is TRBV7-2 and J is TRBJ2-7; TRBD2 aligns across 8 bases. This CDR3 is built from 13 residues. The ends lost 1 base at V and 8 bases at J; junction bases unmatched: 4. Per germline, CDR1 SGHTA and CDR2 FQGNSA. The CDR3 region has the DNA TGTGCCAGCAGCTTAGACGTAGCGGGGCAGCAGTACTTC. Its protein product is CASSLDVAGQQYF.